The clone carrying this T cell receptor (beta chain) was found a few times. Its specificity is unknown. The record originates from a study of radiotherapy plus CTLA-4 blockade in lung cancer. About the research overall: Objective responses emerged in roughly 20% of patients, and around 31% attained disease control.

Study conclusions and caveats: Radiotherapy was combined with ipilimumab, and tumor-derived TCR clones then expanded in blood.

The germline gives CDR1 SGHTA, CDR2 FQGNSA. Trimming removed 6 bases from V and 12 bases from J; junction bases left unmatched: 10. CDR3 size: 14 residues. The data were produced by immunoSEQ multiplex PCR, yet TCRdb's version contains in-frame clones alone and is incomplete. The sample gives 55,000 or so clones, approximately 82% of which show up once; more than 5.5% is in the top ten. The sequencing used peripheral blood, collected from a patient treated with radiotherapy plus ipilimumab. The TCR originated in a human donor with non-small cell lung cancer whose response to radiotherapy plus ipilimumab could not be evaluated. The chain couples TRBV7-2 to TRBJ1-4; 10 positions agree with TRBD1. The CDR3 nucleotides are TGTGCCAGCAGGCCCGGGACAGGGGTCGGCCAACTGTTTTTT. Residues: CASRPGTGVGQLFF.